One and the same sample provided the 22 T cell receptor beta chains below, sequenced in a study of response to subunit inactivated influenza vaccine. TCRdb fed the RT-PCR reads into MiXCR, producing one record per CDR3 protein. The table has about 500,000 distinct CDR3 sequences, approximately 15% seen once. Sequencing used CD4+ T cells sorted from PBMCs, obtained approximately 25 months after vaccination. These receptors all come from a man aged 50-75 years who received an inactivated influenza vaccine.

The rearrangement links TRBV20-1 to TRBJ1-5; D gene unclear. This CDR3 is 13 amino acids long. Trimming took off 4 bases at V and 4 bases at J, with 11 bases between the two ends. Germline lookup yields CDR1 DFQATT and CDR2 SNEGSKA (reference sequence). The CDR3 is CSAMMNQNQPQHF. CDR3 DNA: TGCAGTGCTATGATGAACCAAAATCAGCCCCAGCATTTT.

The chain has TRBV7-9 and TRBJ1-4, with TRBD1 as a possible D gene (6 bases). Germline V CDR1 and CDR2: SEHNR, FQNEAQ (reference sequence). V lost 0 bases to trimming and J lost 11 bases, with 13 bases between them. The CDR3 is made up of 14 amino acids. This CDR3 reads CASSLASRGGKLFF. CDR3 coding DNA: TGTGCCAGCAGCTTAGCCAGTCGCGGGGGCAAACTGTTTTTT.

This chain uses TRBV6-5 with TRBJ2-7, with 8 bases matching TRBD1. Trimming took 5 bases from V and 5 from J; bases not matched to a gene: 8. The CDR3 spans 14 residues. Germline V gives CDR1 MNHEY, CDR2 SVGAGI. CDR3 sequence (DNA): TGTGCCAGCAGTAACGGACAGGGATCCCACGAGCAGTACTTC. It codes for CASSNGQGSHEQYF.

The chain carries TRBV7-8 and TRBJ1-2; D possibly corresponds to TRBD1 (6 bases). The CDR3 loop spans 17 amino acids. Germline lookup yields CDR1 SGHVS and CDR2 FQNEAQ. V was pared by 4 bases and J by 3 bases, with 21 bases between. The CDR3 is CASSSEGAGGGHYGYTF. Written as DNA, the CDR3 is TGTGCCAGCAGCTCCGAAGGAGCCGGGGGCGGCCACTATGGCTACACCTTC.

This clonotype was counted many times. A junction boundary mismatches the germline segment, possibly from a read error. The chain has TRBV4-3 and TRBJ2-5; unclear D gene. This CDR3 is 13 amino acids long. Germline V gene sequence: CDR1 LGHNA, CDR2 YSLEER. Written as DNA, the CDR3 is TGTGCCAGCAGCCAAGACCGGAAAGAGACCCAGTACTTC. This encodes CASSQDRKETQYF.

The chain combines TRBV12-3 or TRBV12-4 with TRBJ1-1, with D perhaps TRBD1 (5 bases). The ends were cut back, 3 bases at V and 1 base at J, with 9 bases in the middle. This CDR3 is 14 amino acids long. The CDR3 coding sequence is TGTGCCAGCAGTTTTCGTGGGGGGAACACTGAAGCTTTCTTT. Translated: CASSFRGGNTEAFF.

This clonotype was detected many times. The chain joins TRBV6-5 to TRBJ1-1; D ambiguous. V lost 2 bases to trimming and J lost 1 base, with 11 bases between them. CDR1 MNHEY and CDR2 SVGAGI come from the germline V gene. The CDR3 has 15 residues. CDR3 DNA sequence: TGTGCCAGCAGTTACGGCCGGGAGCGGAACACTGAAGCTTTCTTT. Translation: CASSYGRERNTEAFF.

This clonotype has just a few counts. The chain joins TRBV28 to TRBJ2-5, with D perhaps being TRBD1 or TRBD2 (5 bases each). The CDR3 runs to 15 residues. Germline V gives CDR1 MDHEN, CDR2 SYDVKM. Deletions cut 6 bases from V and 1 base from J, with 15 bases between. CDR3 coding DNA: TGTGCCAGCAGCCCTTTGTGGGGGAGCCAAGAGACCCAGTACTTC. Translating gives CASSPLWGSQETQYF.

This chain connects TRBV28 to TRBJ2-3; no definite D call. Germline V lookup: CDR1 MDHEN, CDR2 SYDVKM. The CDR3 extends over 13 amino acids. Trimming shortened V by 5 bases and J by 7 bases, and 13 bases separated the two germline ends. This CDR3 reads CASSPQSRYTQYF. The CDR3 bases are TGTGCCAGCAGTCCTCAGTCGCGGTATACGCAGTATTTT.

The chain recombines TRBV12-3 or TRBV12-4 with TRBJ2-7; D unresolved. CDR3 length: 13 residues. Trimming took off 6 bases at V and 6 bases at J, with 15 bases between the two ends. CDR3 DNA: TGTGCCAGCAGCACGGATCATCTGGGCGAGCAGTACTTC. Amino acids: CASSTDHLGEQYF.

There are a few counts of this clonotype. CDR3 nucleotides: TGTGCCAGCACCCCAAACGGTAGGAGGTACAATGAGCAGTTCTTC. Protein: CASTPNGRRYNEQFF. This rearrangement joins TRBV28 to TRBJ2-1, with a tentative D call TRBD2 (5 bases). Germline V gene lookup returns CDR1 MDHEN and CDR2 SYDVKM. CDR3 size: 15 residues. Trimming cost V 7 bases and J 4 bases, with 17 bases left between them.

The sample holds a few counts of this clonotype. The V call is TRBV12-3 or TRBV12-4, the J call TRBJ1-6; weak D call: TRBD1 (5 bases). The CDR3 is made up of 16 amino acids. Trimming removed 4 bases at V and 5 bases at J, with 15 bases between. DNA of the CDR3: TGTGCCAGCAGTTCCGATCTGGACACCAATAATTCACCCCTCCACTTT. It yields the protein CASSSDLDTNNSPLHF.

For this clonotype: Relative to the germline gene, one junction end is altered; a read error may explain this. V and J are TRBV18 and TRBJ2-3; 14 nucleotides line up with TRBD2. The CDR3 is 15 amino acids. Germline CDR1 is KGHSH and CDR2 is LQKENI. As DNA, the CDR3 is TGTGCCACCTCACCCGGGACTAGCGGGAGCGGTACGCAGTATTTT. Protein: CATSPGTSGSGTQYF. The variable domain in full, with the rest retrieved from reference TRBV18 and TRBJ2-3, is NAGVMQNPRHLVRRRGQEARLRCSPMKGHSHVYWYRQLPEEGLKFMVYLQKENIIDESGMPKERFSAEFPKEGPSILRIQQVVRGDSAAYFCATSPGTSGSGTQYFGPGTRLTVL.

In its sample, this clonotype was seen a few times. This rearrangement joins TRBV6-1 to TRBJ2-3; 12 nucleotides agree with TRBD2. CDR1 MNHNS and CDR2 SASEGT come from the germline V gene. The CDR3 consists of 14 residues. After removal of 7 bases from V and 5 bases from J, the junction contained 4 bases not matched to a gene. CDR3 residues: CASTRLAGEDTQYF. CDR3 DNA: TGTGCCAGCACCCGACTAGCGGGAGAAGATACGCAGTATTTT.

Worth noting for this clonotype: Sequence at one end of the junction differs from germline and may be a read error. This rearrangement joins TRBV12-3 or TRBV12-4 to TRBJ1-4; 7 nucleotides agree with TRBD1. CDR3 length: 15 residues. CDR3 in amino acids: CASSLVQGGSEKLLF. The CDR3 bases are TGTGCCAGCAGTTTAGTTCAGGGGGGGAGTGAAAAACTGCTTTTT.

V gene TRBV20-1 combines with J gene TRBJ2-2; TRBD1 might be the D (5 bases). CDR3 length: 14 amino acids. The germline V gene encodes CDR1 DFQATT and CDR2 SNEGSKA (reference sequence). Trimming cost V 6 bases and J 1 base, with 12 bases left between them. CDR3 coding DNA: TGCAGTGCCGACCGCCAGGGGAACACCGGGGAGCTGTTTTTT. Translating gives CSADRQGNTGELFF.

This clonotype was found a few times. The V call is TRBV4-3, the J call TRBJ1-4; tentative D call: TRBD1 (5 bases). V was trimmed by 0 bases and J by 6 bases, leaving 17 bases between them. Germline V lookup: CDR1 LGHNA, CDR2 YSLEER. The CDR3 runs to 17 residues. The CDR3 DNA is TGCGCCAGCAGCCAAGACGACTTTTCAGGGATGGATGAAAAACTGTTTTTT. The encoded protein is CASSQDDFSGMDEKLFF.

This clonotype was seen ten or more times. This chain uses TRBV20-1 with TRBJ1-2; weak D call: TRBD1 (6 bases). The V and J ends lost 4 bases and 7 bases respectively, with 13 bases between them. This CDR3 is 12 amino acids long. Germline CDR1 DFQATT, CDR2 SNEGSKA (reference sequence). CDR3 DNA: TGCAGTGCTACTCAGGGGTACGGTGGCTACACCTTC. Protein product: CSATQGYGGYTF.

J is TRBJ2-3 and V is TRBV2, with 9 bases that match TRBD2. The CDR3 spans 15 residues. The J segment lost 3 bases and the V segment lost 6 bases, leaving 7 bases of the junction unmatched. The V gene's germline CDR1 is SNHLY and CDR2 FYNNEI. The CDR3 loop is CASRRSGGFTDTQYF. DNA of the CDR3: TGTGCCAGCAGGCGTAGCGGGGGTTTTACAGATACGCAGTATTTT.

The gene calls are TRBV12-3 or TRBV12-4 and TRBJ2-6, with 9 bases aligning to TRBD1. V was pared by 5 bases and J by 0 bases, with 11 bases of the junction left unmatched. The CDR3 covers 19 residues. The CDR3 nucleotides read TGTGCCAGCAGTCGATACGGACAGGGGACGACCTCTGGGGCCAACGTCCTGACTTTC. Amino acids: CASSRYGQGTTSGANVLTF.

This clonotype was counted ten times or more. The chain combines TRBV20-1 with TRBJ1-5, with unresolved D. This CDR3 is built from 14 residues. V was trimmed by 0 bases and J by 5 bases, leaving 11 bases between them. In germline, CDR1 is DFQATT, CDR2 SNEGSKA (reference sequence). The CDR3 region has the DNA TGCAGTGCTAGAGATCAAGGCGGCTATCAGCCCCAGCATTTT. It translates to CSARDQGGYQPQHF.

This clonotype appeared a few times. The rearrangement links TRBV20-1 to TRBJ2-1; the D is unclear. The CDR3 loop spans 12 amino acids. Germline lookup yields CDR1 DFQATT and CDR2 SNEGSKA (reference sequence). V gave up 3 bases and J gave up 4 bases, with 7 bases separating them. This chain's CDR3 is CSASMRYNEQFF. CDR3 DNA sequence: TGCAGTGCTAGTATGAGGTACAATGAGCAGTTCTTC.